A selection of T cell receptor beta chains follows, all from one sample in a study of siplizumab effects on memory and regulatory T cells. Here immunoSEQ multiplex PCR was the method, and the copy in TCRdb shows in-frame clones only, minus some. The profile shows about 50,000 clones, approximately 84% of them singletons. The sample was naive CD8+ T cells sorted from blood. These receptor sequences come from a human donor in good health. Each CDR3 is given with its conserved first and last residue. Each record gives: clone size, D gene, J gene, V gene, CDR3 DNA, CDR3 protein. The D gene is left open where the match is weak. For some rows the clone size is stated as once, few or many, or as a class when expanded; others skip it.

clone_size: few; d_call: .; j_call: TRBJ2-7; v_call: TRBV7-9; cdr3_nt: TGTGCCAGCAGCCCTGGGGGCCACTACGAGCAGTACTTC; cdr3_aa: CASSPGGHYEQYF
clone_size: .; d_call: TRBD1; j_call: TRBJ1-6; v_call: TRBV9; cdr3_nt: TGTGCCAGCAGCGTCTGGGACAGTTCTTCACCCCTCCACTTT; cdr3_aa: CASSVWDSSSPLHF
clone_size: once; d_call: .; j_call: TRBJ2-7; v_call: TRBV9; cdr3_nt: TGTGCCAGCAGCGTAGTAGCAGAGTCCTACGAGCAGTACTTC; cdr3_aa: CASSVVAESYEQYF
clone_size: .; d_call: .; j_call: TRBJ2-7; v_call: TRBV7-6; cdr3_nt: TGTGCCAGCAGCCCCTACCTCCCGACAGCCCCCTACGAGCAGTACTTC; cdr3_aa: CASSPYLPTAPYEQYF
clone_size: .; d_call: TRBD2; j_call: TRBJ2-3; v_call: TRBV7-9; cdr3_nt: TGTGCCAGCGGTCCTTTTAGCGGGTCCACAGATACGCAGTATTTT; cdr3_aa: CASGPFSGSTDTQYF
clone_size: few; d_call: .; j_call: TRBJ1-4; v_call: TRBV9; cdr3_nt: TGTGCCAGCAGTGCAACTAATGAAAAACTGTTTTTT; cdr3_aa: CASSATNEKLFF
clone_size: .; d_call: TRBD1; j_call: TRBJ1-5; v_call: TRBV4-1; cdr3_nt: TGCGCCAGCAGCCAAGAAGGGGGCAGGGGTTATCAGCCCCAGCATTTT; cdr3_aa: CASSQEGGRGYQPQHF
clone_size: .; d_call: .; j_call: TRBJ1-1; v_call: TRBV5-8; cdr3_nt: TGTGCCAGCAGCTTATGGGGTCTGGGTACTGAAGCTTTCTTT; cdr3_aa: CASSLWGLGTEAFF
clone_size: .; d_call: TRBD2; j_call: TRBJ2-1; v_call: TRBV12-5; cdr3_nt: TGTGCTAGTGGTTTGCTAGCGGGGGGGCTCTACAATGAGCAGTTCTTC; cdr3_aa: CASGLLAGGLYNEQFF
clone_size: .; d_call: .; j_call: TRBJ1-1; v_call: TRBV14; cdr3_nt: TGTGCCAGCAGGGATAGCGCCCGGGTGGAAGCTTTCTTT; cdr3_aa: CASRDSARVEAFF
clone_size: .; d_call: .; j_call: TRBJ2-7; v_call: TRBV14; cdr3_nt: TGTGCCAGCAGCCACTTTGGGCGGCACTACGAGCAGTACTTC; cdr3_aa: CASSHFGRHYEQYF
clone_size: .; d_call: .; j_call: TRBJ2-7; v_call: TRBV5-1; cdr3_nt: TGCGCCAGCAGCTGGGCCGCCTCCTACGAGCAGTACTTC; cdr3_aa: CASSWAASYEQYF
clone_size: .; d_call: TRBD1; j_call: TRBJ1-2; v_call: TRBV9; cdr3_nt: TGTGCCAGCAGCGTAGGGACAGGGGGTGGCTACACCTTC; cdr3_aa: CASSVGTGGGYTF
clone_size: .; d_call: .; j_call: TRBJ2-3; v_call: TRBV2; cdr3_nt: TGTGCCAGCAGTGAGGGCAGGGGCCTAGATACGCAGTATTTT; cdr3_aa: CASSEGRGLDTQYF
clone_size: .; d_call: TRBD1; j_call: TRBJ1-4; v_call: TRBV9; cdr3_nt: TGTGCCAGCAGCCGTTCCGGGACAGGGCCTTTCGGTAATGAAAAACTGTTTTTT; cdr3_aa: CASSRSGTGPFGNEKLFF
clone_size: .; d_call: .; j_call: TRBJ1-1; v_call: TRBV6-1; cdr3_nt: TGTGCCAGCAGAGCGGGGCAGATCTCGAACACTGAAGCTTTCTTT; cdr3_aa: CASRAGQISNTEAFF
clone_size: .; d_call: .; j_call: TRBJ2-1; v_call: TRBV7-9; cdr3_nt: TGTGCCAGCAGCGGACACAGCAATGAGCAGTTCTTC; cdr3_aa: CASSGHSNEQFF
clone_size: .; d_call: .; j_call: TRBJ2-7; v_call: TRBV27; cdr3_nt: TGTGCCAGCAGTTTTAGCGACCCGGCCTACGAGCAGTACTTC; cdr3_aa: CASSFSDPAYEQYF
clone_size: .; d_call: .; j_call: TRBJ2-7; v_call: TRBV29-1; cdr3_nt: TGCAGCGTTGCTCTGGCCGACTCCTACGAGCAGTACTTC; cdr3_aa: CSVALADSYEQYF
clone_size: .; d_call: .; j_call: TRBJ2-7; v_call: TRBV6-5; cdr3_nt: TGTGCCAGCAGTCCCGGATCGTACGAGCAGTACTTC; cdr3_aa: CASSPGSYEQYF
clone_size: .; d_call: TRBD1; j_call: TRBJ2-7; v_call: TRBV7-9; cdr3_nt: TGTGCCAGCAGCTCCCGGGACAGGGAGTACGAGCAGTACTTC; cdr3_aa: CASSSRDREYEQYF